Listed here are 30 T cell receptor beta chains from one sample, sequenced in a study of blood T cells in healthy people across ages. The use of a sample-barcoded 5' primer and a J-beta primer mix characterized a second PCR of about 7 to 12 cycles. TCRdb reprocessed the 5' RACE reads via MiXCR and lists one record per CDR3 protein. Of 900,000 to 950,000 distinct CDR3 sequences detected, 29% appear once; the ten largest clones hold roughly a tenth. These data also featured in a second study, about T cells of mothers and their children.

Sequenced: blood. Receptors originate from a woman aged 40 to 55 in good health.

This sequence joins TRBV4-1 and TRBJ1-3; D perhaps matches TRBD1 (5 bases). The CDR3 is 16 amino acids. The V end was cut by 0 bases, the J end by 2 bases, with 11 bases between. Germline assignment: CDR1 MGHRA and CDR2 YSYEKL. The CDR3 DNA reads TGCGCCAGCAGCCAAGAAGGGGTAATTGCTGGAAACACCATATATTTT. It is translated as CASSQEGVIAGNTIYF.

This clonotype was counted a few times. V usage is TRBV5-6 and J usage is TRBJ2-5, with 9 bases lining up with TRBD1. Trimming removed 5 bases from V and 5 bases from J; junction bases left unmatched: 10. This CDR3 has 15 residues. Germline CDR1 SGHDT, CDR2 YYEEEE. The CDR3: CASSTAGTGMETQYF. DNA for the CDR3: TGTGCCAGCAGTACGGCCGGGACAGGGATGGAGACCCAGTACTTC.

This clonotype has ten or more counts. The V gene is TRBV4-1, the J gene TRBJ2-1; TRBD2 aligns across 7 bases. V lost 5 bases, J lost 8 bases, and 9 bases stayed unmatched. Germline CDR1 reads MGHRA; CDR2 reads YSYEKL. CDR3 length: 14 residues. The CDR3 loop is CASSEGLGADEQFF. In DNA, the CDR3 is TGCGCCAGCAGCGAAGGACTAGGGGCCGATGAGCAGTTCTTC.

The gene calls are TRBV5-1 and TRBJ1-5; perhaps TRBD1 as D (5 bases). The CDR3 sequence is 14 residues long. The germline V gene encodes CDR1 SGHRS and CDR2 YFSETQ. With 2 bases removed from V and 3 bases from J, the gap between germline ends came to 9 bases. The CDR3 DNA follows: TGCGCCAGCAGCTTATGGGACGACAATCAGCCCCAGCATTTT. This gives the protein CASSLWDDNQPQHF. Variable domain in full (rest from reference TRBV5-1 and TRBJ1-5): KAGVTQTPRYLIKTRGQQVTLSCSPISGHRSVSWYQQTPGQGLQFLFEYFSETQRNKGNFPGRFSGRQFSNSRSEMNVSTLELGDSALYLCASSLWDDNQPQHFGDGTRLSIL.

The rearrangement links TRBV18 to TRBJ2-5, with 11 positions matching TRBD2. Trimming removed 5 bases from V and 11 bases from J; junction bases left unmatched: 10. The germline V gene encodes CDR1 KGHSH and CDR2 LQKENI. CDR3 size: 14 residues. Here the CDR3 DNA reads TGTGCCAGCTCAGCCGGGACTAGCGGCGATGAGCAGTACTTC. Residues: CASSAGTSGDEQYF.

The table lists this clonotype with a few counts. This sequence joins TRBV14 and TRBJ1-4, with D hard to call. The CDR3 totals 13 residues. Per germline, CDR1 SGHDN and CDR2 FVKESK. Trimming removed 4 bases from V and 7 bases from J, with 10 bases in between. The CDR3 nucleotides read TGTGCCAGCAGCCTGTTGGCGGGTGAAAAACTGTTTTTT. It codes for CASSLLAGEKLFF.

This clonotype showed up just a few times. The gene calls are TRBV2 and TRBJ2-3, with D unclear. Trimming pared 6 bases from V and 2 bases from J, leaving 12 bases between. This CDR3 region has 14 residues. Germline V gene lookup returns CDR1 SNHLY and CDR2 FYNNEI. This CDR3 is CASRATPTTDTQYF. The CDR3 DNA follows: TGTGCCAGCAGGGCCACACCGACCACAGATACGCAGTATTTT.

There are a few counts of this clonotype. The chain couples TRBV7-2 to TRBJ2-7; perhaps TRBD2 as D (5 bases). The ends were cut back, 2 bases at V and 4 bases at J, with 15 bases in the middle. The germline gives CDR1 SGHTA, CDR2 FQGNSA. CDR3 length: 15 residues. The chain's CDR3 is CASSLNLPGYYEQYF. DNA of the CDR3: TGTGCCAGCAGCTTAAATCTACCGGGGTATTACGAGCAGTACTTC. The full variable domain, completed using reference TRBV7-2 and TRBJ2-7, is GAGVSQSPSNKVTEKGKDVELRCDPISGHTALYWYRQSLGQGLEFLIYFQGNSAPDKSGLPSDRFSAERTGGSVSTLTIQRTQQEDSAVYLCASSLNLPGYYEQYFGPGTRLTVT.

This clonotype was counted many times. The gene calls are TRBV6-5 and TRBJ1-6, with D perhaps matching TRBD1 (6 bases). V dropped 6 bases and J dropped 13 bases, with 16 bases sitting between them. CDR3 length: 13 residues. The germline CDR1 and CDR2 sequences are MNHEY and SVGAGI. For the CDR3, the DNA is TGTGCCAGCAGGCCACAGGGATCGTCGCCCCTCCACTTT. Translation gives CASRPQGSSPLHF.

This clonotype appeared many times. The J gene is TRBJ1-6, the V gene TRBV7-2; 8 bases fit TRBD1. From germline, CDR1 is SGHTA and CDR2 FQGNSA. Trimming removed 5 bases from V and 10 bases from J; junction bases left unmatched: 10. This CDR3 has 15 residues. CDR3 nucleotides: TGTGCCAGCAGCACAGGACAGGGTATGAAATCACCCCTCCACTTT. Translation gives CASSTGQGMKSPLHF. Full variable domain (rest looked up from reference TRBV7-2 and TRBJ1-6): GAGVSQSPSNKVTEKGKDVELRCDPISGHTALYWYRQSLGQGLEFLIYFQGNSAPDKSGLPSDRFSAERTGGSVSTLTIQRTQQEDSAVYLCASSTGQGMKSPLHFGNGTRLTVT.

The CDR3 loop reads CASSPGLAGPPGTDTQYF. DNA of the CDR3: TGTGCCAGCAGCCCGGGACTAGCGGGGCCCCCCGGCACAGATACGCAGTATTTT. V gene TRBV7-2 combines with J gene TRBJ2-3, with 13 bases identical to TRBD2. This CDR3 has 18 amino acids. V lost 5 bases, J lost 1 base, and 9 bases stayed unmatched. Germline CDR1 is SGHTA and CDR2 is FQGNSA.

The chain couples TRBV18 to TRBJ2-7; 9 bases line up with TRBD2. J gave up 3 bases and V 2 bases, and 5 bases lay outside the gene matches. Germline V lookup: CDR1 KGHSH, CDR2 LQKENI. The CDR3 is 15 amino acids. The CDR3 sequence: CASSPIAGASYEQYF. In DNA, the CDR3 is TGTGCCAGCTCACCAATAGCGGGGGCTAGCTACGAGCAGTACTTC.

Points on this clonotype: One base away lies a much larger clone, so this may be a sequencing read error. The V and J genes are TRBV4-1 and TRBJ2-7; D perhaps matches TRBD2 (6 bases). V lost 1 base, J lost 1 base, and 11 bases lay in between. Germline CDR1 is MGHRA and CDR2 is YSYEKL. CDR3 size: 15 residues. CDR3: CASSQGWRGSYEQYF. CDR3 coding DNA: TGCGCCAGCAGCCAAGGGTGGCGGGGATCCTACGAGCAGTACTTC.

This clonotype was observed a handful of times. The genes are TRBV5-1 and TRBJ2-3; 12 bases agree with TRBD2. The CDR3 is 18 residues long. Germline V gene sequence: CDR1 SGHRS, CDR2 YFSETQ. With 2 bases clipped from V and 2 bases from J, the junction kept 9 bases outside the gene matches. CDR3: CASSLLGRLAGDTDTQYF. DNA for the CDR3: TGCGCCAGCAGCTTATTGGGGCGACTAGCGGGGGACACAGATACGCAGTATTTT.

The chain has TRBV5-6 and TRBJ2-2, with D possibly matching TRBD1 (5 bases). V was cut by 7 bases and J by 4 bases, with 20 bases left in between. Germline V gives CDR1 SGHDT, CDR2 YYEEEE. The length of the CDR3 is 16 residues. Here the CDR3 reads CASRPRGRDVTGELFF. The CDR3 coding sequence is TGTGCCAGCCGGCCCCGCGGCAGGGATGTCACCGGGGAGCTGTTTTTT.

Only a few counts were recorded for this clonotype. The V gene is TRBV20-1, the J gene TRBJ2-1; D might be TRBD1 or TRBD2, each matching 5 bases. Germline V gene sequence: CDR1 DFQATT, CDR2 SNEGSKA (reference sequence). Between the trimmed V and J ends, which lost 6 bases and 4 bases, there was a span of 22 bases. The CDR3 covers 16 residues. CDR3 residues: CSARSRDAGAYNEQFF. In DNA form, the CDR3 reads TGCAGTGCAAGGAGTAGGGACGCCGGAGCTTACAATGAGCAGTTCTTC.

This clonotype was detected ten times or more. The rearrangement links TRBV7-9 to TRBJ2-5, with unresolved D. The CDR3 is made up of 17 amino acids. Germline CDR1 and CDR2: SEHNR and FQNEAQ (reference sequence). The V and J ends lost 2 bases and 0 bases respectively, with 16 bases between them. The CDR3 loop is CASSLRPRASYQETQYF. The CDR3 DNA reads TGTGCCAGCAGCTTACGTCCCCGGGCCTCGTACCAAGAGACCCAGTACTTC. Drawing the rest from reference TRBV7-9 and TRBJ2-5, the complete variable domain is DTGVSQNPRHKITKRGQNVTFRCDPISEHNRLYWYRQTLGQGPEFLTYFQNEAQLEKSRLLSDRFSAERPKGSFSTLEIQRTEQGDSAMYLCASSLRPRASYQETQYFGPGTRLLVL.

This clonotype was detected ten times or more. The rearrangement joins TRBV4-2 to TRBJ1-2; tentative D call: TRBD1 (5 bases). The germline gives CDR1 LGHNA, CDR2 YNFKEQ. This CDR3 contains 15 residues. Trimming left V 2 bases short and J 4 bases short, with 14 bases between. CDR3 DNA sequence: TGTGCCAGCAGCCAAACTTCCAGGGCGCCCTATGGCTACACCTTC. Translating it yields CASSQTSRAPYGYTF.

This chain joins TRBV20-1 and TRBJ1-1; 11 positions match TRBD1. Per the germline V gene, CDR1 is DFQATT and CDR2 is SNEGSKA (reference sequence). With V trimmed by 2 bases and J by 7 bases, 3 bases remained unmatched. This CDR3 has 13 residues. This CDR3 is CSARTGQGVEAFF. CDR3 nucleotide sequence: TGCAGTGCTAGAACGGGACAGGGGGTTGAAGCTTTCTTT.

This clonotype was seen more than once but under ten times. The chain combines TRBV29-1 with TRBJ2-2; D call uncertain. The CDR3 has 13 residues. V lost 1 base to trimming and J lost 5 bases, with 8 bases between them. The V gene's germline CDR1 is SQVTM and CDR2 ANQGSEA. Here the CDR3 DNA reads TGCAGCGTTGAAGTCTATGGGACCGGGGAGCTGTTTTTT. This sequence encodes CSVEVYGTGELFF.

This clonotype was counted only a few times. This chain connects TRBV28 to TRBJ2-5; 8 bases map to TRBD2. Germline loops: CDR1 MDHEN, CDR2 SYDVKM. This CDR3 has 16 residues. The trim removed 2 bases at V and 1 base at J, leaving 6 bases unmatched. The CDR3, as DNA: TGTGCCAGCAGTTTAGGACTAGCAGCGGGCCAAGAGACCCAGTACTTC. This sequence encodes CASSLGLAAGQETQYF.

This clonotype was recorded at least ten times. The chain is built from TRBV5-1 and TRBJ2-5, with 8 bases matching TRBD2. This CDR3 comprises 15 residues. Germline-derived CDR1 and CDR2 are SGHRS and YFSETQ. Trimming took 0 bases from V and 4 from J; bases not matched to a gene: 5. The CDR3 DNA reads TGCGCCAGCAGCTTGGGCCGGGGGGGCGGAGAGACCCAGTACTTC. Protein: CASSLGRGGGETQYF.

Turning to this clonotype: A much larger clone lies one base from this, so it may be a read error. The CDR3 coding sequence is TGTGCCTTACCCCTCCTTCAGTACTTC. Translating gives CALPLLQYF. V and J are TRBV10-3 and TRBJ2-4, with no clear D. With 11 bases removed from V and 11 bases from J, the gap between germline ends came to 10 bases. The V gene's germline CDR1 is ENHRY and CDR2 SYGVKD. This CDR3 region has 9 residues.

There are many counts of this clonotype. The CDR3 loop is CASSLVRPPSGASPYEQYF. The CDR3, as DNA: TGTGCCAGCAGCTTAGTCCGTCCTCCCAGCGGGGCGTCACCCTACGAGCAGTACTTC. The chain joins TRBV11-2 to TRBJ2-7; 7 positions match TRBD2. The trim removed 1 base at V and 2 bases at J, leaving 17 bases unmatched. CDR1 and CDR2 from the germline V gene are SGHAT and FQNNGV. CDR3 size: 19 residues.

This clonotype has more than one count but fewer than ten. The DNA for the CDR3 is TGTGCCACCAATAGCGGGGGGGCTCCGTACTTC. It yields the protein CATNSGGAPYF. This chain links TRBV2 with TRBJ2-7; TRBD2 matches 11 bases. The CDR3 runs 11 residues. Trimming at V came to 10 bases and at J to 12 bases, leaving 8 bases not matched to a gene. Germline CDR1 and CDR2: SNHLY and FYNNEI.

J is TRBJ2-3 and V is TRBV5-1; no firm D call. From germline, CDR1 is SGHRS and CDR2 YFSETQ. V was shortened by 0 bases and J by 2 bases, with 7 bases between the two germline ends. The CDR3 extends over 14 amino acids. CDR3 sequence reads: CASSLAQTTDTQYF. The CDR3 bases are TGCGCCAGCAGCTTGGCACAGACCACAGATACGCAGTATTTT. Based on the CDR3 plus reference TRBV5-1 and TRBJ2-3, the full variable domain is KAGVTQTPRYLIKTRGQQVTLSCSPISGHRSVSWYQQTPGQGLQFLFEYFSETQRNKGNFPGRFSGRQFSNSRSEMNVSTLELGDSALYLCASSLAQTTDTQYFGPGTRLTVL.

As regards this clonotype: A much larger clone is a single base away; this may be a read error. This chain links TRBV20-1 with TRBJ2-3; D is possibly TRBD2 (5 bases). CDR1 and CDR2 from the germline V gene are DFQATT and SNEGSKA (reference sequence). Trimming cost V 6 bases and J 6 bases, with 22 bases left between them. CDR3 length: 15 amino acids. CDR3 residues: CSAERAVTSSDTQYF. In DNA, the CDR3 is TGCAGTGCCGAGAGAGCGGTTACCAGCAGTGATACGCAGTATTTT.

Ten or more counts support this clonotype. The chain employs TRBV20-1 and TRBJ2-4, with D possibly matching TRBD2 (6 bases). V lost 5 bases to trimming and J lost 2 bases, with 10 bases between them. CDR1 is DFQATT and CDR2 is SNEGSKA in the germline V gene (reference sequence). The CDR3 is 13 amino acids. The chain's CDR3 is CSARRGTKNIQYF. The CDR3 DNA reads TGCAGTGCTCGCCGGGGGACCAAAAACATTCAGTACTTC.

The chain joins TRBV7-6 to TRBJ2-3; D may be TRBD1 (6 bases). CDR3 length: 15 residues. Looked up from germline, CDR1 is SGHVS and CDR2 is FNYEAQ. The V end was cut by 1 base, the J end by 6 bases, with 14 bases between. For the CDR3, the DNA is TGTGCCAGCAGCTTAGTCTCAGGGGATAGGGATACGCAGTATTTT. This codes for CASSLVSGDRDTQYF. The full variable domain, rest sourced from reference TRBV7-6 and TRBJ2-3, is GAGVSQSPRYKVTKRGQDVALRCDPISGHVSLYWYRQALGQGPEFLTYFNYEAQQDKSGLPNDRFSAERPEGSISTLTIQRTEQRDSAMYRCASSLVSGDRDTQYFGPGTRLTVL.

To note about this clonotype: It may be a read error: a sequence one base away is much more abundant. The gene calls are TRBV12-3 or TRBV12-4 and TRBJ2-3, with 11 bases that match TRBD1. The CDR3 spans 16 residues. The CDR3 spells CASRWTGGASTDTEYF. CDR3 nucleotide sequence: TGTGCCAGCAGGTGGACAGGGGGCGCCTCAACAGATACGGAGTATTTT.